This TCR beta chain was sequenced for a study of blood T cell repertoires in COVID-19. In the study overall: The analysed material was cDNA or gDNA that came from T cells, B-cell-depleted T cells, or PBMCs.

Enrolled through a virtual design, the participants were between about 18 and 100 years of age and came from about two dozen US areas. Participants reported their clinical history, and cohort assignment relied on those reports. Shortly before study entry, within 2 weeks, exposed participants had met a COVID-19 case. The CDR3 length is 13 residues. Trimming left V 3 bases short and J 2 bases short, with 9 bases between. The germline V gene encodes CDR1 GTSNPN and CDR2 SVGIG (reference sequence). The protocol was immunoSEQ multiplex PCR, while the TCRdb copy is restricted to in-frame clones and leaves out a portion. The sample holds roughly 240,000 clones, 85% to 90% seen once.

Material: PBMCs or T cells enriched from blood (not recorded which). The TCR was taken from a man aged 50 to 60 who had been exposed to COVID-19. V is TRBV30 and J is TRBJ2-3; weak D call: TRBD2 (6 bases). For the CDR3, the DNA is TGTGCCTGGAGAACTAGCTCCACAGATACGCAGTATTTT. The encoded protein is CAWRTSSTDTQYF.